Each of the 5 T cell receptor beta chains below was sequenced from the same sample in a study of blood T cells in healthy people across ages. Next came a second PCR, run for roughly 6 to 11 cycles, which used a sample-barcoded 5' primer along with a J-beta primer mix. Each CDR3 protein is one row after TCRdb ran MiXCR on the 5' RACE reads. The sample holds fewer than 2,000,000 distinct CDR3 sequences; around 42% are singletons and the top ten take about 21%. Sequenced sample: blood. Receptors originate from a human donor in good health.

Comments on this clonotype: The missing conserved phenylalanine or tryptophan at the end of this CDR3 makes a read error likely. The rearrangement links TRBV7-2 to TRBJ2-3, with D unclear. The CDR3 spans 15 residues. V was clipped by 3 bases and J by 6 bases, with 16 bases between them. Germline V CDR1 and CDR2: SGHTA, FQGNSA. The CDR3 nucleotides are TGTGCCAGCAGCTTGGACGGTCGTGAAATGGATACGCAGTATTGT. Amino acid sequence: CASSLDGREMDTQYC.

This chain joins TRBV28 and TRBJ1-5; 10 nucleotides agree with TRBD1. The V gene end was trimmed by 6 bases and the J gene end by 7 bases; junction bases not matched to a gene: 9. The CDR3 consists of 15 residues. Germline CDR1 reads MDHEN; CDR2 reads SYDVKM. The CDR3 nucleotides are TGTGCCAGCAGCCCAACGGGACAGGGGTTGCAGCCCCAGCATTTT. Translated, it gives CASSPTGQGLQPQHF.

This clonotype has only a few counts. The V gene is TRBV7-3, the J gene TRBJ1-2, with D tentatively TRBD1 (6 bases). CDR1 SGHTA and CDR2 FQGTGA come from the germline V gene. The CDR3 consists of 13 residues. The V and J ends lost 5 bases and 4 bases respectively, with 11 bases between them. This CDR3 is CASSAGGAYGYTF. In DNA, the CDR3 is TGTGCCAGCAGCGCGGGGGGGGCCTATGGCTACACCTTC.

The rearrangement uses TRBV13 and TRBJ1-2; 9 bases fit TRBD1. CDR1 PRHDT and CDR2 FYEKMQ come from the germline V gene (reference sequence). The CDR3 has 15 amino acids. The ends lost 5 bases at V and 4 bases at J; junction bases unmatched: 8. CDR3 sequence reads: CASSVQQGASYGYTF. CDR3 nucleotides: TGTGCCAGCAGCGTACAACAGGGGGCTAGCTATGGCTACACCTTC.

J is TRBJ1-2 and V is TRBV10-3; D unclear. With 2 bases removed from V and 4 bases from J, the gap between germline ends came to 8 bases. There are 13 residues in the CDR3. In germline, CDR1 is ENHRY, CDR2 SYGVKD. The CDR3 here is CAISEESVYGYTF. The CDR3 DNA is TGTGCCATCAGTGAGGAGTCGGTCTATGGCTACACCTTC.